This TCR beta chain was recorded in a study of control samples from healthy donors and cancer patients. Generated by immunoSEQ multiplex PCR, the TCRdb table keeps only in-frame clones and is missing some. The data hold fewer than 200,000 clones, with approximately 86% observed a single time. The CDR3 consists of 15 residues. Germline CDR1 KGHDR, CDR2 SFDVKD. Trimming cost V 4 bases and J 3 bases; bases outside gene matches: 7. The rearrangement joins TRBV24-1 to TRBJ1-1; 7 bases map to TRBD1. The sequence was collected from a woman younger than 45 in good health. Sequenced input: blood. Here the CDR3 DNA reads TGTGCCACCAGTGAGGCCGGGACAGATTACACTGAAGCTTTCTTT. Its protein product is CATSEAGTDYTEAFF.